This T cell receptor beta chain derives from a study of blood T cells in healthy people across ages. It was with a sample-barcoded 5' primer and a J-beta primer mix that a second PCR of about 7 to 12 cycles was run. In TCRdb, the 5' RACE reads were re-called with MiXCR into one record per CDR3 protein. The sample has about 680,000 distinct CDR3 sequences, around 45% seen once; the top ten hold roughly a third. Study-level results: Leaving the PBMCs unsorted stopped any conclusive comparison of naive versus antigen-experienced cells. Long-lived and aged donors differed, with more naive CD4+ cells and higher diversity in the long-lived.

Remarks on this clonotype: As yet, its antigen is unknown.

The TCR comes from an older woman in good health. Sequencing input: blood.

CDR3 region: CASIRQMTNTDTQYF. The DNA of the CDR3 is TGTGCCAGCATCCGGCAAATGACTAACACAGATACGCAGTATTTT. This rearrangement joins TRBV28 to TRBJ2-3, with D perhaps TRBD2 (5 bases). Between the trimmed V and J ends, which lost 7 bases and 2 bases, there was a span of 16 bases. The CDR3 is 15 amino acids. From germline, CDR1 is MDHEN and CDR2 SYDVKM. Variable domain in full (rest from reference TRBV28 and TRBJ2-3): DVKVTQSSRYLVKRTGEKVFLECVQDMDHENMFWYRQDPGLGLRLIYFSYDVKMKEKGDIPEGYSVSREKKERFSLILESASTNQTSMYLCASIRQMTNTDTQYFGPGTRLTVL.